One and the same sample provided the 23 T cell receptor beta chains below, sequenced in a study of blood T cells in healthy people across ages. A second PCR of about 6 to 12 cycles used a sample-barcoded 5' primer and a J-beta primer mix. One entry per CDR3 protein results from TCRdb running MiXCR on the 5' RACE reads. The sample lists hundreds of thousands of distinct CDR3 sequences, about 30% occurring once. The sample comprised blood. Receptor source: a woman older than 75 in good health.

This clonotype was seen ten or more times. The V call is TRBV4-3, the J call TRBJ1-1, with TRBD1 identical over 7 bases. This CDR3 is built from 12 residues. The V gene end was trimmed by 0 bases and the J gene end by 9 bases; junction bases not matched to a gene: 1. Per the germline V gene, CDR1 is LGHNA and CDR2 is YSLEER. For the CDR3, the DNA is TGCGCCAGCAGCCAAGAGGACAGGCAAGCTTTCTTT. Residues: CASSQEDRQAFF.

Notes on this clonotype: The junction differs from germline at one of its ends, possibly a read error. The V and J genes are TRBV18 and TRBJ2-5; D remains ambiguous. Germline V gene sequence: CDR1 KGHSH, CDR2 LQKENI. This CDR3 comprises 13 residues. The CDR3 reads CVSSPGRQETQYF. As DNA, the CDR3 is TGTGTCAGCTCACCGGGCCGGCAAGAGACCCAGTACTTC. Full variable domain (outside the CDR3, taken from reference TRBV18 and TRBJ2-5): NAGVMQNPRHLVRRRGQEARLRCSPMKGHSHVYWYRQLPEEGLKFMVYLQKENIIDESGMPKERFSAEFPKEGPSILRIQQVVRGDSAAYFCVSSPGRQETQYFGPGTRLLVL.

For this clonotype: This may stem from a read error, because a much larger clone lies one nucleotide away. The chain recombines TRBV5-5 with TRBJ1-5, with D hard to call. The V end was cut by 5 bases, the J end by 2 bases, with 17 bases between. CDR3 length: 16 residues. The germline gives CDR1 SGHKS, CDR2 YYEKEE (reference sequence). The CDR3 sequence: CASRRELTAGNQPQHF. CDR3 coding DNA: TGTGCCAGCAGACGGGAGTTAACTGCGGGCAATCAGCCCCAGCATTTT.

The table lists this clonotype with a few counts. The CDR3 loop reads CASSLDRGGQPQHF. The CDR3 region has the DNA TGTGCCAGCAGCTTGGACAGGGGTGGTCAGCCCCAGCATTTT. The V and J genes are TRBV7-2 and TRBJ1-5, with 9 bases identical to TRBD1. V shed 3 bases and J 6 bases; nucleotides not matched to a gene: 3. The CDR3 runs 14 residues. CDR1 is SGHTA, CDR2 FQGNSA, per germline. The entire variable domain, with the rest obtained from reference TRBV7-2 and TRBJ1-5, is as follows: GAGVSQSPSNKVTEKGKDVELRCDPISGHTALYWYRQSLGQGLEFLIYFQGNSAPDKSGLPSDRFSAERTGGSVSTLTIQRTQQEDSAVYLCASSLDRGGQPQHFGDGTRLSIL.

The sample holds many counts of this clonotype. The chain has TRBV7-7 and TRBJ2-1, with a weak D call TRBD2 (6 bases). The V gene's germline CDR1 is SSHAT and CDR2 FNYEAQ (reference sequence). The V end was cut by 1 base, the J end by 6 bases, with 10 bases between. The CDR3 length is 14 residues. The CDR3 DNA sequence: TGTGCCAGCAGCTTAGTGGGGACTGCCAATGAGCAGTTCTTC. This encodes CASSLVGTANEQFF.

Many counts were recorded for this clonotype. The chain recombines TRBV3-1 with TRBJ2-5; 7 bases match TRBD2. CDR3 length: 14 residues. Germline V gene sequence: CDR1 LGHDT, CDR2 YNNKEL (reference sequence). V lost 4 bases to trimming and J lost 0 bases; unmatched junction nucleotides: 2. The CDR3 DNA is TGTGCCAGCAGCCGGGGACTATACCAAGAGACCCAGTACTTC. Residues: CASSRGLYQETQYF.

This clonotype has ten or more counts. V is TRBV5-5 and J is TRBJ1-2; TRBD1 matches at 8 bases. With 6 bases clipped from V and 7 bases from J, the junction kept 8 bases outside the gene matches. CDR1 is SGHKS and CDR2 is YYEKEE in the germline V gene (reference sequence). The CDR3 has 13 residues. CDR3: CASTPDRVVGYTF. The CDR3, as DNA: TGTGCCAGCACCCCGGACAGGGTAGTTGGCTACACCTTC.

The table lists this clonotype with many counts. The chain couples TRBV14 to TRBJ2-5; D ambiguous. CDR3 size: 15 residues. V was clipped by 0 bases and J by 7 bases, with 15 bases between them. Germline V gives CDR1 SGHDN, CDR2 FVKESK. In DNA form, the CDR3 reads TGTGCCAGCAGCCAAGATCCCCACCTAAGGAGGACCCAGTACTTC. This encodes CASSQDPHLRRTQYF. The entire variable domain, with the rest obtained from reference TRBV14 and TRBJ2-5, is as follows: EAGVTQFPSHSVIEKGQTVTLRCDPISGHDNLYWYRRVMGKEIKFLLHFVKESKQDESGMPNNRFLAERTGGTYSTLKVQPAELEDSGVYFCASSQDPHLRRTQYFGPGTRLLVL.

A remark on this clonotype: Since a much larger clone is just one base distant, this may be a read error. The gene calls are TRBV12-3 or TRBV12-4 and TRBJ2-3, with D tentatively TRBD1 (6 bases). V lost 7 bases and J 4 bases, leaving 21 bases between the germline ends. This CDR3 is 16 amino acids long. The CDR3 nucleotides are TGTGCCAGCATCCAAGAACAGGGTTTGGGTGCAGATACGCAGTATTTT. Its protein product is CASIQEQGLGADTQYF.

Here the CDR3 DNA reads TGTGCCAGCAGCGCCCCCGAAGTGGGTGAAGCTTTCTTT. Translation gives CASSAPEVGEAFF. V gene TRBV9 combines with J gene TRBJ1-1; no definite D call. Looked up from germline, CDR1 is SGDLS and CDR2 is YYNGEE. The V gene lost 3 bases and the J gene lost 7 bases, with 13 bases spanning the gap. The CDR3 spans 13 residues.

This clonotype was detected only once. The CDR3 is CASSLNPNMSTEAFF. CDR3 bases: TGTGCCAGCAGCCTAAACCCCAACATGAGCACTGAAGCTTTCTTT. The rearrangement links TRBV4-2 to TRBJ1-1; D not resolved. V lost 4 bases to trimming and J lost 4 bases, with 16 bases between them. Germline V CDR1 and CDR2: LGHNA, YNFKEQ. This CDR3 region has 15 residues.

This clonotype was detected many times. The chain joins TRBV7-3 to TRBJ1-2; 7 bases match TRBD1. With 0 bases clipped from V and 8 bases from J, the junction kept 9 bases outside the gene matches. CDR3 length: 15 residues. Germline CDR1 reads SGHTA; CDR2 reads FQGTGA. CDR3 in DNA: TGTGCCAGCAGCTTAACGGGAGGGGGCGCACAAGGCTACACCTTC. Protein sequence: CASSLTGGGAQGYTF.

The rearrangement links TRBV30 to TRBJ2-1, with D possibly TRBD2 on 7 matching bases. Germline V CDR1 and CDR2: GTSNPN, SVGIG (reference sequence). The V gene lost 3 bases and the J gene lost 6 bases, with 21 bases spanning the gap. The CDR3 spans 16 residues. The CDR3 sequence: CAWSGQLGGAFNEQFF. The CDR3 DNA reads TGTGCCTGGAGCGGACAGTTGGGGGGGGCCTTCAATGAGCAGTTCTTC.

The sample holds many counts of this clonotype. The chain carries TRBV20-1 and TRBJ1-6; maybe TRBD1 (5 bases). The V gene lost 3 bases and the J gene lost 6 bases, with 12 bases spanning the gap. The CDR3 spans 14 residues. Per germline, CDR1 DFQATT and CDR2 SNEGSKA (reference sequence). In nucleotides, the CDR3 is TGCAGTGCTAGCGGGCAGGGCGCTAATTCACCCCTCCACTTT. Translation: CSASGQGANSPLHF.

This clonotype appeared a single time. One base away lies a much larger clone, so this may be a sequencing read error. This chain joins TRBV28 and TRBJ2-7, with D maybe TRBD2 (5 bases). CDR3 size: 14 residues. Trimming took off 3 bases at V and 6 bases at J, with 15 bases between the two ends. Germline assignment: CDR1 MDHEN and CDR2 SYDVKM. CDR3 sequence reads: CASSLPGNNCEQYF. The CDR3 region has the DNA TGTGCCAGCAGTTTGCCCGGGAACAACTGCGAGCAGTACTTC.

This clonotype was counted many times. V usage is TRBV4-2 and J usage is TRBJ2-5, with D possibly TRBD2 on 6 matching bases. The ends were cut back, 1 base at V and 1 base at J, with 16 bases in the middle. The CDR3 has 17 residues. In germline, CDR1 is LGHNA, CDR2 YNFKEQ. Written as DNA, the CDR3 is TGTGCCAGCAGCCAAGTTCCGGGACTTGGGGGCCAAGAGACCCAGTACTTC. As protein: CASSQVPGLGGQETQYF.

This rearrangement joins TRBV3-1 to TRBJ1-1, with 7 bases identical to TRBD1. The CDR3 extends over 17 amino acids. J gave up 0 bases and V 4 bases, and 11 bases lay outside the gene matches. The V gene's germline CDR1 is LGHDT and CDR2 YNNKEL (reference sequence). The CDR3 nucleotides are TGTGCCAGCAGCCCGACTCAGGGGGTGAACTTGAACACTGAAGCTTTCTTT. Translation gives CASSPTQGVNLNTEAFF. The whole variable domain, remainder taken from reference TRBV3-1 and TRBJ1-1, is DTAVSQTPKYLVTQMGNDKSIKCEQNLGHDTMYWYKQDSKKFLKIMFSYNNKELIINETVPNRFSPKSPDKAHLNLHINSLELGDSAVYFCASSPTQGVNLNTEAFFGQGTRLTVV.

The V and J genes are TRBV3-1 and TRBJ1-2; D gene ambiguous. Trimming took 4 bases from V and 2 from J, leaving 17 bases between them. CDR1 LGHDT and CDR2 YNNKEL come from the germline V gene (reference sequence). The CDR3 sequence is 16 residues long. In DNA form, the CDR3 reads TGTGCCAGCAGCCTCCGCAAACCAAGTCAGAACTATGGCTACACCTTC. Its translation: CASSLRKPSQNYGYTF.

Comment on this clonotype: This may stem from a read error, because a much larger clone lies one nucleotide away. The chain uses TRBV7-2 and TRBJ2-5; tentatively, D is TRBD1 or TRBD2 (5 bases each). The CDR3 covers 16 residues. Germline-derived CDR1 and CDR2 are SGHTA and FQGNSA. V dropped 0 bases and J dropped 11 bases, with 22 bases sitting between them. CDR3 DNA: TGTGCCAGCAGCTTAGCGGGACGTACCGGCAGGGATGAGCAGTACTTC. Encoded protein: CASSLAGRTGRDEQYF.

About this clonotype: With a much larger clone just one base away, this may be a read error. The chain is built from TRBV6-5 and TRBJ2-1, with a possible D match to TRBD2 (5 bases). The J call may not be correct, given that the DNA end is closer to TRBJ2-7. Per the germline V gene, CDR1 is MNHEY and CDR2 is SVGAGI. CDR3 size: 14 residues. CDR3 DNA sequence: TGTGCCAGCAGCCGCCGGGAATCCTACAATGAGCAGTACTTC. Translating it yields CASSRRESYNEQYF.

V usage is TRBV4-2 and J usage is TRBJ2-1, with 8 bases that match TRBD1. CDR3 length equals 18 residues. V was clipped by 0 bases and J by 9 bases; unmatched bases: 16. The V gene's germline CDR1 is LGHNA and CDR2 YNFKEQ. Here the CDR3 DNA reads TGTGCCAGCAGCCAAGATCCGCCAGGGGGCCCGCGTGGGAGTGAGCAGTTCTTC. It encodes CASSQDPPGGPRGSEQFF.

With respect to this clonotype: A much bigger clone sits one base away, suggesting this may be a read error. No conserved phenylalanine or tryptophan is present at the end of the CDR3, so a read error is the likely explanation. The chain employs TRBV30 and TRBJ1-6, with 7 bases matching TRBD1. Germline V gene data show CDR1 as GTSNPN and CDR2 as SVGIG (reference sequence). The CDR3 length is 15 residues. Losses at the gene ends were 2 bases for V and 7 bases for J; bases not matched to a gene: 8. CDR3 DNA: TGTGCCTGGAGTAAAGGGGGACAGAGAAATTCACCCCTCCACGTT. Its translation is CAWSKGGQRNSPLHV.

In its sample, this clonotype was seen many times. This chain joins TRBV14 and TRBJ1-1; a weak D match, TRBD1 (5 bases). V was cut by 0 bases and J by 4 bases, with 9 bases left in between. This CDR3 contains 14 residues. CDR1 SGHDN and CDR2 FVKESK come from the germline V gene. In nucleotides, the CDR3 is TGTGCCAGCAGCCAAGAGGCTAGGGGCACTGAAGCTTTCTTT. It translates to CASSQEARGTEAFF.